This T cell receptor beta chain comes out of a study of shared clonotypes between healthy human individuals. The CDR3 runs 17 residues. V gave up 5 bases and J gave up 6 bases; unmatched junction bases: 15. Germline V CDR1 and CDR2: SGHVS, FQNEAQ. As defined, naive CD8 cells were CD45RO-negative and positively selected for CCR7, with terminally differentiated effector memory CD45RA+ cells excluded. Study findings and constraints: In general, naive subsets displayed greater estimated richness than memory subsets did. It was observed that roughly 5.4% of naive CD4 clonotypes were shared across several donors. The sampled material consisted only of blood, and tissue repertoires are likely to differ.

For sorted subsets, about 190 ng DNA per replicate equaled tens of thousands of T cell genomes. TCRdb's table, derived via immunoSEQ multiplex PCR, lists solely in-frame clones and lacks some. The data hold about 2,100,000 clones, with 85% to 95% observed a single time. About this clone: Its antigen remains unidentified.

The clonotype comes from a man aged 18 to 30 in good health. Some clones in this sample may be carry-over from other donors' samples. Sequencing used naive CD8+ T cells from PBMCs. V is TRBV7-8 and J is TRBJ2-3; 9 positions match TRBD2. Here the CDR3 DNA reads TGTGCCAGCAGCCCAATGAGCCTAGCGGGAAGGCGGGATACGCAGTATTTT. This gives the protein CASSPMSLAGRRDTQYF. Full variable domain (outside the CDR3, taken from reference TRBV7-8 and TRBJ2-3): GAGVSQSPRYKVAKRGQDVALRCDPISGHVSLFWYQQALGQGPEFLTYFQNEAQLDKSGLPSDRFFAERPEGSVSTLKIQRTQQEDSAVYLCASSPMSLAGRRDTQYFGPGTRLTVL.